This T cell receptor beta chain was obtained from a study of vaccination and CD4 T cells after COVID-19. For the study at large: Overlapping peptides of the spike proteins of SARS-CoV-2, HCoV-NL63, HCoV-OC43 and HCoV-229E were used for cell stimulation.

A remark on this clonotype: Antigen: not known.

The Oncomine TCR Beta short-read assay was applied to DNA of cultured CD4+ T cells. TCRdb re-derived calls from the PCR reads in MiXCR, one entry per CDR3 protein. The repertoire holds around 15,000 distinct CDR3 sequences, with about half as singletons. Study-level findings and limits: Rising from around 20 to 38, the median of SARS-CoV-2-reactive clonotypes did not change significantly.

Treatment here: roughly 11-day PBMC culture with coronavirus spike peptide pools or control peptides (ViraFEST assay). The sample comprised CD4+ T cells from blood, cultured in vitro. The TCR comes from a human donor who had recovered from COVID-19.

The CDR3 sequence is CASSLRGGFGYTF. CDR3 in DNA: TGTGCCAGCAGCTTACGGGGGGGGTTTGGCTACACCTTC. V usage is TRBV7-3 and J usage is TRBJ1-2; weak D call: TRBD1 (5 bases). CDR1 and CDR2 (germline): SGHTA, FQGTGA. Trimming removed 2 bases from V and 7 bases from J, with 11 bases in between. CDR3 length: 13 amino acids. Using reference TRBV7-3 and TRBJ1-2 for the parts outside the CDR3, the full variable domain is GAGVSQTPSNKVTEKGKYVELRCDPISGHTALYWYRQSLGQGPEFLIYFQGTGAADDSGLPNDRFFAVRPEGSVSTLKIQRTERGDSAVYLCASSLRGGFGYTFGSGTRLTVV.